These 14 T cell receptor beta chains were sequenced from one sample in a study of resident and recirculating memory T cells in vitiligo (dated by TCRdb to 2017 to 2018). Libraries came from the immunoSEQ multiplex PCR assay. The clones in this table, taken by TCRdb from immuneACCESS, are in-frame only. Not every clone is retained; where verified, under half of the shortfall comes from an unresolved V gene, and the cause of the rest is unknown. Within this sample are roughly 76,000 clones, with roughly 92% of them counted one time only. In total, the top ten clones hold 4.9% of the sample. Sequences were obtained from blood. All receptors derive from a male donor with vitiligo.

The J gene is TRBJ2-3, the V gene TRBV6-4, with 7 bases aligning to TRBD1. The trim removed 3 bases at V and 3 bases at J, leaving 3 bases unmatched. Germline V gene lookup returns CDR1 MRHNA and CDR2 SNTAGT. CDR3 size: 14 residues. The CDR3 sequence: CASSEAGGTDTQYF. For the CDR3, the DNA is TGTGCCAGCAGTGAAGCAGGGGGAACAGATACGCAGTATTTT.

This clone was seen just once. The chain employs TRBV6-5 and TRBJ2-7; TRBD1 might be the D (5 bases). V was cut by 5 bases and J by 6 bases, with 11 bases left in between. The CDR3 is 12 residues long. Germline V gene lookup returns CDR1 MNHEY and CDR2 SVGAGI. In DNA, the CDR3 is TGTGCCAGCAGTGTCCAGGGTGGCGAGCAGTACTTC. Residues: CASSVQGGEQYF.

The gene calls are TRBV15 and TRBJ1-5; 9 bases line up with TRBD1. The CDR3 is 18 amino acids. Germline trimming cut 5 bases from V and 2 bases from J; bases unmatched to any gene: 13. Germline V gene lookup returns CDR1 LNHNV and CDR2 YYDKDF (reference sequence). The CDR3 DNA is TGTGCCACCAGCGCTGCCGGGACAGGGCGACGGGGCAATCAGCCCCAGCATTTT. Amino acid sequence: CATSAAGTGRRGNQPQHF.

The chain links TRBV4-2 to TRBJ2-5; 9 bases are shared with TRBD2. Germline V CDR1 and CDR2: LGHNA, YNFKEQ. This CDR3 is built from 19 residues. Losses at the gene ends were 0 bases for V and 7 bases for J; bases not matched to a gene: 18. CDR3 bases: TGTGCCAGCAGCCAAGACCCCGGTCGGGGGAGCGGGGGGTTCGGGACCCAGTACTTC. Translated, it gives CASSQDPGRGSGGFGTQYF.

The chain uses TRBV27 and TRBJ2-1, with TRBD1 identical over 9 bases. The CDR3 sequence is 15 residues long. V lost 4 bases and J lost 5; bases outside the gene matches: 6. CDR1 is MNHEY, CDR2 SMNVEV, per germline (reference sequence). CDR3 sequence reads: CASSSQGAQHNEQFF. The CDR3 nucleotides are TGTGCCAGCAGTTCACAGGGGGCGCAGCACAATGAGCAGTTCTTC.

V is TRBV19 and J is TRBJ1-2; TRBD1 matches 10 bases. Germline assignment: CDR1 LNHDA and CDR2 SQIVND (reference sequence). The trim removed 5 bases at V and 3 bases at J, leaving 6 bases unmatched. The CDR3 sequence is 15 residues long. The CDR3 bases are TGTGCCAGTAGTGTTCCGGGACAGGGGCACTATGGCTACACCTTC. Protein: CASSVPGQGHYGYTF.

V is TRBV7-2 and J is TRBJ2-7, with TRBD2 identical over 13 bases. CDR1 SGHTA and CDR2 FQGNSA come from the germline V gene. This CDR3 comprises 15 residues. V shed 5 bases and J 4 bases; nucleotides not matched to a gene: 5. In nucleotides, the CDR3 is TGTGCCAGCAGCCAAGGACTAGCGGGGGTATACGAGCAGTACTTC. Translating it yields CASSQGLAGVYEQYF.

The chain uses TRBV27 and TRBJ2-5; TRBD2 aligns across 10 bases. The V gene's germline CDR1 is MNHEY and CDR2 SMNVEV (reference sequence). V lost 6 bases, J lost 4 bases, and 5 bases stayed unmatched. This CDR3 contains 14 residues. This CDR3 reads CASRERGGGETQYF. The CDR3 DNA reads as TGTGCCAGCAGAGAGCGGGGGGGTGGAGAGACCCAGTACTTC.

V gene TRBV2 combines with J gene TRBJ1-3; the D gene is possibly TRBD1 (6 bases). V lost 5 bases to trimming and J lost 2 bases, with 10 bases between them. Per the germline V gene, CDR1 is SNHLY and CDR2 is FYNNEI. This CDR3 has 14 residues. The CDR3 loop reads CASSFGQPGNTIYF. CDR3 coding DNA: TGTGCCAGCAGTTTTGGACAGCCTGGAAACACCATATATTTT.

The CDR3 DNA follows: TGCGCCAGCAGCTTGAAGGGACACGGGGGGACTGAAGCTTTCTTT. Its translation: CASSLKGHGGTEAFF. The chain combines TRBV5-1 with TRBJ1-1; a possible D gene is TRBD1 (6 bases). The CDR3 is made up of 15 amino acids. The germline V gene has CDR1 SGHRS and CDR2 YFSETQ. V lost 1 base, J lost 5 bases, and 15 bases lay in between.

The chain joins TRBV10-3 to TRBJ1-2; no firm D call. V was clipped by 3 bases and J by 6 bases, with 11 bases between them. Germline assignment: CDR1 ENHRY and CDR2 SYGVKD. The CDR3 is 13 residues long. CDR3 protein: CAISEPPEDGYTF. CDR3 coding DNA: TGTGCCATCAGTGAACCGCCGGAGGATGGCTACACCTTC.

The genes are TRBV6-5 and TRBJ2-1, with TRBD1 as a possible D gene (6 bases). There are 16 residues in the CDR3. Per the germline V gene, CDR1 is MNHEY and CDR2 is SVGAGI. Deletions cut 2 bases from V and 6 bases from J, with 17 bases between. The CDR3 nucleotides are TGTGCCAGCAGTTACCGACCAGGGGCCTCGTCCAATGAGCAGTTCTTC. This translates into CASSYRPGASSNEQFF.

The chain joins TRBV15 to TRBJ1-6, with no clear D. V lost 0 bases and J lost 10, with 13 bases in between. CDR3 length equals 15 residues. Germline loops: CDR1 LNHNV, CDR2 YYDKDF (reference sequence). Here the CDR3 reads CATSREPGIGSPLHF. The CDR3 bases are TGTGCCACCAGCAGAGAACCGGGGATAGGCTCACCCCTCCACTTT.

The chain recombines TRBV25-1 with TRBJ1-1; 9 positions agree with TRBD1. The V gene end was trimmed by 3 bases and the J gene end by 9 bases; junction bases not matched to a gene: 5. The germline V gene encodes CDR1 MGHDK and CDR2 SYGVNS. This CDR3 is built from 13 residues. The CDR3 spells CASSDTGQGKAFF. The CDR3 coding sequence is TGTGCCAGCAGTGACACCGGACAGGGGAAAGCTTTCTTT.